This paragraph reports one T cell receptor (beta chain). Its antigen is still unknown. V was trimmed by 6 bases and J by 4 bases, leaving 18 bases between them. Germline V gene data show CDR1 as MNHEY and CDR2 as SVGAGI. The CDR3 length is 15 residues. The sample is drawn from a study of Ad26.COV2.S vaccination and SARS-CoV-2 variants. Study-wide results and limits: Substantial breadth in spike-specific CD8+ and CD4+ T cell responses was reportedly seen after vaccination. Total T cell responses may have been underestimated by the TCR breadth and depth analyses. Placebo recipients and vaccine recipients were similar in non-spike TCR breadth.

Clones were read by immunoSEQ multiplex PCR, and TCRdb kept only the in-frame ones, dropping some. Among 300,000 to 450,000 clones, 92% were seen once, and the ten largest hold 3% to 5%. This clonotype originated in a human donor who had recovered from COVID-19. The sequenced sample was peripheral blood, obtained after recovery from COVID-19. The rearrangement uses TRBV6-5 and TRBJ1-1, with D possibly TRBD1 on 6 matching bases. The CDR3: CASRTSGVSGTEAFF. CDR3 bases: TGTGCCAGCAGGACCTCAGGGGTTTCGGGCACTGAAGCTTTCTTT.